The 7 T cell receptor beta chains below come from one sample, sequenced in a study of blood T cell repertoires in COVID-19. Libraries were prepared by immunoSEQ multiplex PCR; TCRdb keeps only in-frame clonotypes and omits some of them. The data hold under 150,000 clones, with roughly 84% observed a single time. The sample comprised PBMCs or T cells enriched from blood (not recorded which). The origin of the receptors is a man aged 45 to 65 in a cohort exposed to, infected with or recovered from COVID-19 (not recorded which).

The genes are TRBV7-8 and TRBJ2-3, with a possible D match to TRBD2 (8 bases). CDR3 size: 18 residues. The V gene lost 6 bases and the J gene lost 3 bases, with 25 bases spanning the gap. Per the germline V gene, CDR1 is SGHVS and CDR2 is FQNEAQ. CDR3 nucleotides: TGTGCCAGCAGTCATAACAGGGGCCCGGGACTAGAGACAGATACGCAGTATTTT. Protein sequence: CASSHNRGPGLETDTQYF.

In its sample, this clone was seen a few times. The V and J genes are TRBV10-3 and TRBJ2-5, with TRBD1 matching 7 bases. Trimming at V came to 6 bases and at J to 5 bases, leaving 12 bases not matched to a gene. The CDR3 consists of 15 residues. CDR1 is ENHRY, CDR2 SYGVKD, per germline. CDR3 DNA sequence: TGTGCCATCAGCCTACACCAAGGGGGCTCGGAGACCCAGTACTTC. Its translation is CAISLHQGGSETQYF.

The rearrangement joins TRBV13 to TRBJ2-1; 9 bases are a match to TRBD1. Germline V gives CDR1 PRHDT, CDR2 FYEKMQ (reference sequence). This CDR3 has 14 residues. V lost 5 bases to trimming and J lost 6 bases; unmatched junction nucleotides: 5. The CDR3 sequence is CASSHGTGPNEQFF. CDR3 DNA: TGTGCCAGCAGCCATGGGACAGGGCCCAATGAGCAGTTCTTC.

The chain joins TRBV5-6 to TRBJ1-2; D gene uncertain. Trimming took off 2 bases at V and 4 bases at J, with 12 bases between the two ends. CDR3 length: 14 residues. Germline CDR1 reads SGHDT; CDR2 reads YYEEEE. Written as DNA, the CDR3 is TGTGCCAGCAGCTTTGCTCAGAGCGGCTATGGCTACACCTTC. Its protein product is CASSFAQSGYGYTF.

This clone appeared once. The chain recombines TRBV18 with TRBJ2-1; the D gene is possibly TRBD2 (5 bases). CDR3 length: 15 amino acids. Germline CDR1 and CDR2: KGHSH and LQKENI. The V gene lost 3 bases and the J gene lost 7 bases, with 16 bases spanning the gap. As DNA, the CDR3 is TGTGCCAGCTCACCGAAACGGGAAGGTGATAATGAGCAGTTCTTC. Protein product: CASSPKREGDNEQFF.

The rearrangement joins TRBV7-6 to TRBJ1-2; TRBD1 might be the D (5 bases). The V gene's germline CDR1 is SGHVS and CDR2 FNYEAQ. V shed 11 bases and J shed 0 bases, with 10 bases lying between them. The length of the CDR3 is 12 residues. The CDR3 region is CAGGAPNYGYTF. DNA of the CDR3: TGTGCCGGCGGGGCACCTAACTATGGCTACACCTTC.

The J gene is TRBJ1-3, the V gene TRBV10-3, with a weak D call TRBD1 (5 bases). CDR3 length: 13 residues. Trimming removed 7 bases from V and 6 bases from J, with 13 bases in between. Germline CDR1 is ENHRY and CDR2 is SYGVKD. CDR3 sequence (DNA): TGTGCCATCAAGTTAGGGGAGGTAAACACCATATATTTT. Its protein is CAIKLGEVNTIYF.